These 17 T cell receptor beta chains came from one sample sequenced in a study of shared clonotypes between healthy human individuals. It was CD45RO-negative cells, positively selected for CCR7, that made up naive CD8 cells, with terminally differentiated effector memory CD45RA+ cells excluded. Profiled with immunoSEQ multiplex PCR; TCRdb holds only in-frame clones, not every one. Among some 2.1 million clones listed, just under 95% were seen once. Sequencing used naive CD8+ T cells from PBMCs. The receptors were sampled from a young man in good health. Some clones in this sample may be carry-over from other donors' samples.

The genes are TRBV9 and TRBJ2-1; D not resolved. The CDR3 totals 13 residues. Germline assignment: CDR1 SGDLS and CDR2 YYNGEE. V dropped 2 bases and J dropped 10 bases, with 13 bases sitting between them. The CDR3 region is CASSVPSSSEQFF. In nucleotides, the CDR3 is TGTGCCAGCAGCGTGCCCTCGAGTTCCGAGCAGTTCTTC.

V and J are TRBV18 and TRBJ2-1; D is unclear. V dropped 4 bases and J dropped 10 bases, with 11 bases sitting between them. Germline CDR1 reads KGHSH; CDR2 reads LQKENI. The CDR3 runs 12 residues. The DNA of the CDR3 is TGTGCCAGCTCACGGACCAAGGAGGAGCAGTTCTTC. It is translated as CASSRTKEEQFF.

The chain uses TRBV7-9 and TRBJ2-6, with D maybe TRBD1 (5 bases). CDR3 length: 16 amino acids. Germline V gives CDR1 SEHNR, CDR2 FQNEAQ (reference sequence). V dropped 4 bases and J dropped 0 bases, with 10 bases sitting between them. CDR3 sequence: CASSSRVGSGANVLTF. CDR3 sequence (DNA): TGTGCCAGCAGCTCCAGGGTAGGCTCTGGGGCCAACGTCCTGACTTTC.

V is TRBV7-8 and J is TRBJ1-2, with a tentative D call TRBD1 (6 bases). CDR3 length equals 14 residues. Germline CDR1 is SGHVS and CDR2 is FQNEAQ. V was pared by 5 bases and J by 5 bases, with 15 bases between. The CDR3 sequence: CASSPNQQGYGYTF. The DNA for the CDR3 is TGTGCCAGCAGCCCAAACCAGCAGGGGTATGGCTACACCTTC. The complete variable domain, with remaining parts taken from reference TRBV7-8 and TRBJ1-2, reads GAGVSQSPRYKVAKRGQDVALRCDPISGHVSLFWYQQALGQGPEFLTYFQNEAQLDKSGLPSDRFFAERPEGSVSTLKIQRTQQEDSAVYLCASSPNQQGYGYTFGSGTRLTVV.

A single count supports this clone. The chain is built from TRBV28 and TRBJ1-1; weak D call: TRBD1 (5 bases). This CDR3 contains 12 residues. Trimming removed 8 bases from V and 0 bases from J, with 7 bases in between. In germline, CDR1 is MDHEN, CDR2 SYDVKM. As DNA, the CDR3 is TGTGCCAGCGGGGGGATGAACACTGAAGCTTTCTTT. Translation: CASGGMNTEAFF.

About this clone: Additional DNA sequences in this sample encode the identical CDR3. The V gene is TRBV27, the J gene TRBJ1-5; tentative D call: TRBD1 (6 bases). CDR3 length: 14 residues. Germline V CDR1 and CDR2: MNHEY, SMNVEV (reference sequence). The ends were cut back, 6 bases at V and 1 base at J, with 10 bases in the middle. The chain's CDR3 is CASRLQGSNQPQHF. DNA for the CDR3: TGTGCCAGCAGATTACAGGGAAGCAATCAGCCCCAGCATTTT.

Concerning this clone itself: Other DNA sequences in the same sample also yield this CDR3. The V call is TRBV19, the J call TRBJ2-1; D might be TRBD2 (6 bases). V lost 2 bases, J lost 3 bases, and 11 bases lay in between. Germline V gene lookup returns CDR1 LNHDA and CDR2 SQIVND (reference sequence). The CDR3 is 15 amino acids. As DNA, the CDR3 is TGTGCCAGTAGTATATCTGGCGGGAACTACAATGAGCAGTTCTTC. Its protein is CASSISGGNYNEQFF.

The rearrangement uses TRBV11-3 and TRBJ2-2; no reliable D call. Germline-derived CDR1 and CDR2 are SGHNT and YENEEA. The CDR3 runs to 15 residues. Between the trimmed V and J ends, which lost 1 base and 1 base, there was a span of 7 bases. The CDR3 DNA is TGTGCCAGCAGCTTAGTATACGGGAACACCGGGGAGCTGTTTTTT. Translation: CASSLVYGNTGELFF.

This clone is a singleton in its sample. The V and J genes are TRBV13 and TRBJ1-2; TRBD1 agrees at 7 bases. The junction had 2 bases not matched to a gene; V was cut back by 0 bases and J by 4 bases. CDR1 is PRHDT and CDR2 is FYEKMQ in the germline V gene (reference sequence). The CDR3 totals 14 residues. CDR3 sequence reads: CASSLGGGTYGYTF. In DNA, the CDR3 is TGTGCCAGCAGCTTAGGAGGGGGCACCTATGGCTACACCTTC.

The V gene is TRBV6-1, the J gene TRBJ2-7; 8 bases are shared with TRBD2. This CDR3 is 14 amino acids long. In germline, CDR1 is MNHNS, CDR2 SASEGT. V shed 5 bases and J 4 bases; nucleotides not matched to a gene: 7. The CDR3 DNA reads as TGTGCCAGCAGTCCCAGCGGGAGTTGGTACGAGCAGTACTTC. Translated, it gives CASSPSGSWYEQYF.

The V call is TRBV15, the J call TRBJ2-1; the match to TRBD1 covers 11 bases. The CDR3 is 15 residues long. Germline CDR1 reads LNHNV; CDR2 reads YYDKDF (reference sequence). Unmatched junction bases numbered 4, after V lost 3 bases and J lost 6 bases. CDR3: CATSSRDRGFNEQFF. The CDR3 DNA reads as TGTGCCACCAGCAGCCGGGACAGGGGGTTCAATGAGCAGTTCTTC.

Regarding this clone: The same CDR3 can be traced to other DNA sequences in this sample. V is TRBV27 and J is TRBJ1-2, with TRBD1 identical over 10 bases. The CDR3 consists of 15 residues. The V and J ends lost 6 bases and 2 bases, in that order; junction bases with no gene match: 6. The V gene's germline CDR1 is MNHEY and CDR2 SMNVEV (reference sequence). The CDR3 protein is CASSLRTGGNYGYTF. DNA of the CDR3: TGTGCCAGCAGCTTAAGGACAGGGGGGAACTATGGCTACACCTTC.

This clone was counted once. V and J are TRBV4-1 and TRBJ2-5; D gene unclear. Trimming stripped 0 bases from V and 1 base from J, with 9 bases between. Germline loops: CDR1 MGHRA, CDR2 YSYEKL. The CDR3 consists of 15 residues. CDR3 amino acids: CASSQDSILQETQYF. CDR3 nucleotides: TGCGCCAGCAGCCAAGACTCCATCCTCCAAGAGACCCAGTACTTC.

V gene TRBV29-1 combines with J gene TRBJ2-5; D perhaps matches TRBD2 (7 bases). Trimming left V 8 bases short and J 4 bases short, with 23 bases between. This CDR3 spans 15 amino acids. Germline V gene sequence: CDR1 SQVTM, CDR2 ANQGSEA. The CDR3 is CSPVVKRGARETQYF. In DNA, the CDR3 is TGCAGCCCCGTCGTAAAACGGGGGGCCCGAGAGACCCAGTACTTC.

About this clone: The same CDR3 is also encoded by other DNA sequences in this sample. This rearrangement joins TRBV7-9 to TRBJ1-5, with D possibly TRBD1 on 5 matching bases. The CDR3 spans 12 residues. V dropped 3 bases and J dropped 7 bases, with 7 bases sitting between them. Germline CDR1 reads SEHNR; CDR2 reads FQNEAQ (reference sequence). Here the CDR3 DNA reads TGTGCCAGCAGCTTGCCAGGGCAGCCCCAGCATTTT. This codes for CASSLPGQPQHF. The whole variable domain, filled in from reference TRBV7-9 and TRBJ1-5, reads DTGVSQNPRHKITKRGQNVTFRCDPISEHNRLYWYRQTLGQGPEFLTYFQNEAQLEKSRLLSDRFSAERPKGSFSTLEIQRTEQGDSAMYLCASSLPGQPQHFGDGTRLSIL.

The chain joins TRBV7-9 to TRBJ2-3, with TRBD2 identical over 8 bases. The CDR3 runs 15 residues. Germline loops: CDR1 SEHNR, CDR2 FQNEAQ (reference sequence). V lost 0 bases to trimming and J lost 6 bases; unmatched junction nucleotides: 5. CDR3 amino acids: CASSLASTGGDTQYF. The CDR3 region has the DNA TGTGCCAGCAGCTTAGCGTCGACGGGAGGGGATACGCAGTATTTT. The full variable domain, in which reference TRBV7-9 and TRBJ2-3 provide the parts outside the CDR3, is DTGVSQNPRHKITKRGQNVTFRCDPISEHNRLYWYRQTLGQGPEFLTYFQNEAQLEKSRLLSDRFSAERPKGSFSTLEIQRTEQGDSAMYLCASSLASTGGDTQYFGPGTRLTVL.

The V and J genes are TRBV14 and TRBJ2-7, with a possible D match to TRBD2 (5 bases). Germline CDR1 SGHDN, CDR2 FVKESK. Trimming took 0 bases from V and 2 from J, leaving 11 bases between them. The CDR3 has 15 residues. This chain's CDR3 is CASSQDPGIPYEQYF. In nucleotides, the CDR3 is TGTGCCAGCAGCCAAGACCCGGGAATTCCCTACGAGCAGTACTTC. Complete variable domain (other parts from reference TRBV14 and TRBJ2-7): EAGVTQFPSHSVIEKGQTVTLRCDPISGHDNLYWYRRVMGKEIKFLLHFVKESKQDESGMPNNRFLAERTGGTYSTLKVQPAELEDSGVYFCASSQDPGIPYEQYFGPGTRLTVT.